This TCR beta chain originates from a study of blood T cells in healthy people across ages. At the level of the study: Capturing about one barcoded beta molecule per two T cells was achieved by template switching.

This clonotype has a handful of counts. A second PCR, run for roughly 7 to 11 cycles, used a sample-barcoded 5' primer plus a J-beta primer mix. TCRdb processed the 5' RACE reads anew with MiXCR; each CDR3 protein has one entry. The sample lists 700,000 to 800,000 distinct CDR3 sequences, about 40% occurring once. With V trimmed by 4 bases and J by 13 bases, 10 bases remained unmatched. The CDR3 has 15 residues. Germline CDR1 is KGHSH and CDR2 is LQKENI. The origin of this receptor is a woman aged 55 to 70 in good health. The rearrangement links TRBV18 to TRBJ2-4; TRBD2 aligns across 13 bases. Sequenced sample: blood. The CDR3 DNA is TGTGCCAGCTCACGGGGGACTAGCGGGATCGTGGAGCAGTACTTC. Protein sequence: CASSRGTSGIVEQYF.